A single sample gave rise to the 4 T cell receptor beta chains below, sequenced in a study of neoadjuvant anti-PD-1 for oral cavity cancer. Here immunoSEQ multiplex PCR was the method, and the copy in TCRdb shows in-frame clones only, minus some. The sample consists of approximately 67,000 clones, around four fifths of them appearing once. Sequenced here: PBMCs, sampled before nivolumab (anti-PD-1) treatment. All receptors derive from a person aged 35-79 years with oral cavity squamous cell carcinoma.

This chain uses TRBV4-1 with TRBJ1-5, with D possibly matching TRBD1 (6 bases). Deletions cut 0 bases from V and 0 bases from J, with 21 bases between. The CDR3 consists of 20 residues. From germline, CDR1 is MGHRA and CDR2 YSYEKL. The CDR3 DNA is TGCGCCAGCAGCCAAGATCTCGGGTTGGCAGGGGCTTATAGCAATCAGCCCCAGCATTTT. Translated: CASSQDLGLAGAYSNQPQHF.

The gene calls are TRBV7-9 and TRBJ2-7, with D possibly TRBD2 on 5 matching bases. CDR3 length: 15 amino acids. Germline V gene lookup returns CDR1 SEHNR and CDR2 FQNEAQ (reference sequence). The V end was cut by 2 bases, the J end by 5 bases, with 16 bases between. CDR3 in amino acids: CASSLSAEGRNEQYF. The CDR3 region has the DNA TGTGCCAGCAGCTTATCTGCAGAGGGCCGCAACGAGCAGTACTTC.

The sample holds a few counts of this clone. The chain has TRBV7-8 and TRBJ2-1, with TRBD1 identical over 7 bases. CDR1 and CDR2 from the germline V gene are SGHVS and FQNEAQ. The length of the CDR3 is 13 residues. The J segment lost 10 bases and the V segment lost 5 bases, leaving 8 bases of the junction unmatched. The CDR3 sequence: CASSISTGLEQFF. The CDR3 nucleotides are TGTGCCAGCAGCATTTCGACAGGGTTAGAGCAGTTCTTC.

This clone was seen only once. The chain is built from TRBV6-1 and TRBJ2-7, with a weak D call TRBD1 (6 bases). CDR3 length equals 14 residues. V was clipped by 6 bases and J by 6 bases, with 18 bases between them. The V gene's germline CDR1 is MNHNS and CDR2 SASEGT. CDR3 in DNA: TGTGCCAGCAGAGGCAGGGGTTTTCCGGTCGAGCAGTACTTC. It yields the protein CASRGRGFPVEQYF.